One and the same sample provided the 7 T cell receptor beta chains below, sequenced in a study of circulating tumor DNA in untreated peripheral T-cell lymphoma. Here immunoSEQ multiplex PCR was the method, and the copy in TCRdb shows in-frame clones only, minus some. The table records about 7,500 clones, around 76% of them present only once. Sequenced sample: tumor tissue. These receptors originate from a human donor with peripheral T-cell lymphoma.

The V call is TRBV29-1, the J call TRBJ1-4, with D perhaps matching TRBD1 (5 bases). The CDR3 length is 14 residues. Germline V gene sequence: CDR1 SQVTM, CDR2 ANQGSEA. V shed 2 bases and J shed 7 bases, with 14 bases lying between them. CDR3 DNA: TGCAGCGTTGAAAGGGTCTCCGGGGGTGAAAAACTGTTTTTT. Translation: CSVERVSGGEKLFF.

The chain employs TRBV14 and TRBJ2-7; perhaps TRBD1 as D (5 bases). The CDR3 contains 14 residues. Germline V gene sequence: CDR1 SGHDN, CDR2 FVKESK. Trimming stripped 2 bases from V and 2 bases from J, with 10 bases between. The CDR3 sequence is CASSQLIQAYEQYF. Here the CDR3 DNA reads TGTGCCAGCAGCCAATTGATACAGGCCTACGAGCAGTACTTC.

This chain connects TRBV12-5 to TRBJ1-1; 7 bases line up with TRBD1. After removal of 6 bases from V and 0 bases from J, the junction contained 7 bases not matched to a gene. From germline, CDR1 is LGHNT and CDR2 FRNRAP. This CDR3 comprises 15 residues. The CDR3 sequence: CASGPGTDMNTEAFF. The CDR3, as DNA: TGTGCTAGTGGCCCCGGGACAGACATGAACACTGAAGCTTTCTTT.

This clone has just one count. The V and J genes are TRBV19 and TRBJ2-1; 9 nucleotides agree with TRBD1. The V gene end was trimmed by 7 bases and the J gene end by 9 bases; junction bases not matched to a gene: 10. Germline V lookup: CDR1 LNHDA, CDR2 SQIVND (reference sequence). The CDR3 extends over 14 amino acids. The CDR3 bases are TGTGCCAGTACTCATCGGGGACAGGGTGGTGAGCAGTTCTTC. It encodes CASTHRGQGGEQFF.

This chain links TRBV6-8 with TRBJ2-5, with 8 bases lining up with TRBD2. Per germline, CDR1 MNHGY and CDR2 SAAAGT. With 8 bases clipped from V and 2 bases from J, the junction kept 10 bases outside the gene matches. The CDR3 totals 15 residues. CDR3 DNA: TGTGCCAGCCGACGGGGGGGGCCAACACAAGAGACCCAGTACTTC. This codes for CASRRGGPTQETQYF.

The rearrangement uses TRBV28 and TRBJ2-7; D is ambiguous. The CDR3 runs to 12 residues. The V gene's germline CDR1 is MDHEN and CDR2 SYDVKM. Trimming pared 5 bases from V and 4 bases from J, leaving 9 bases between. CDR3 sequence: CASSLMRYEQYF. The CDR3 coding sequence is TGTGCCAGCAGTCTGATGCGGTACGAGCAGTACTTC.

This clone was counted a few times. The chain employs TRBV11-3 and TRBJ2-1, with 7 bases lining up with TRBD2. Trimming at V came to 6 bases and at J to 10 bases, leaving 15 bases not matched to a gene. The germline gives CDR1 SGHNT, CDR2 YENEEA. The CDR3 length is 15 residues. This CDR3 reads CASRTPLGGPQEQFF. CDR3 coding DNA: TGTGCCAGCAGGACCCCCCTGGGAGGGCCCCAGGAGCAGTTCTTC. The full variable domain, in which reference TRBV11-3 and TRBJ2-1 provide the parts outside the CDR3, is EAGVVQSPRYKIIEKKQPVAFWCNPISGHNTLYWYLQNLGQGPELLIRYENEEAVDDSQLPKDRFSAERLKGVDSTLKIQPAELGDSAVYLCASRTPLGGPQEQFFGPGTRLTVL.